One and the same sample provided the 23 T cell receptor beta chains below, sequenced in a study of T cells in Graves' hyperthyroidism and ophthalmopathy. TCR beta CDR3 regions were amplified from RNA transcripts. Initially, a first-round RT-PCR of the TCR CDR3 employed the HTBI primer set. TCRdb itself ran the multiplex PCR reads through MiXCR, one entry per CDR3 protein. Here the sample spans hundreds of thousands of distinct CDR3 sequences, approximately 17% being singletons. Sequenced sample: blood. The receptors were gathered from a woman between 18 and 29 years old with Graves' ophthalmopathy.

This clonotype has at least ten counts. The gene calls are TRBV6-1 and TRBJ2-7; possible D gene TRBD1, 5 bases. The CDR3 contains 14 residues. Trimming removed 5 bases from V and 1 base from J, with 12 bases in between. Germline V CDR1 and CDR2: MNHNS, SASEGT. CDR3 nucleotides: TGTGCCAGCAGTTCTCTTGACAGTTCCTACGAGCAGTACTTC. Translated, it gives CASSSLDSSYEQYF.

This clonotype was seen repeatedly, ten times or more. This rearrangement joins TRBV18 to TRBJ1-4, with D possibly matching TRBD1 (5 bases). V gave up 8 bases and J gave up 5 bases, with 12 bases separating them. This CDR3 region has 13 residues. CDR1 and CDR2 from the germline V gene are KGHSH and LQKENI. CDR3 region: CASLRDGNEKLFF. The CDR3 bases are TGTGCCAGCCTCCGGGACGGGAATGAAAAACTGTTTTTT.

This clonotype was recorded at least ten times. The chain recombines TRBV2 with TRBJ1-2, with 7 bases aligning to TRBD1. J gave up 1 base and V 9 bases, and 2 bases lay outside the gene matches. Germline loops: CDR1 SNHLY, CDR2 FYNNEI. The CDR3 sequence is 12 residues long. The CDR3 protein is CARQGINYGYTF. As DNA, the CDR3 is TGTGCCAGACAGGGGATTAACTATGGCTACACCTTC.

The chain couples TRBV5-6 to TRBJ1-2, with 11 bases that match TRBD1. Germline CDR1 and CDR2: SGHDT and YYEEEE. This CDR3 spans 16 amino acids. V was pared by 0 bases and J by 4 bases, with 5 bases of the junction left unmatched. CDR3 in DNA: TGTGCCAGCAGCTTGGAAGGGACAGGGGGTAGCTATGGCTACACCTTC. This codes for CASSLEGTGGSYGYTF. Drawing the rest from reference TRBV5-6 and TRBJ1-2, the complete variable domain is DAGVTQSPTHLIKTRGQQVTLRCSPKSGHDTVSWYQQALGQGPQFIFQYYEEEERQRGNFPDRFSGHQFPNYSSELNVNALLLGDSALYLCASSLEGTGGSYGYTFGSGTRLTVV.

The CDR3 here is CASSSHTDPYNEQFF. CDR3 DNA sequence: TGTGCCAGCAGCTCACACACCGACCCCTACAATGAGCAGTTCTTC. This sequence joins TRBV7-9 and TRBJ2-1; D unclear. V was cut by 4 bases and J by 2 bases, with 12 bases left in between. This CDR3 spans 15 amino acids. Germline CDR1 and CDR2: SEHNR and FQNEAQ (reference sequence).

This clonotype was seen more than once but under ten times. This chain links TRBV20-1 with TRBJ1-1; D gene uncertain. The CDR3 consists of 15 residues. V was trimmed by 4 bases and J by 1 base, leaving 16 bases between them. The germline V gene has CDR1 DFQATT and CDR2 SNEGSKA (reference sequence). Written as DNA, the CDR3 is TGCAGTGCTATGGCCCCTAATGACGGGAACACTGAAGCTTTCTTT. This translates into CSAMAPNDGNTEAFF.

There are many counts of this clonotype. V and J are TRBV13 and TRBJ1-1; the D gene is possibly TRBD1 (6 bases). V was cut by 5 bases and J by 0 bases, with 13 bases left in between. This CDR3 has 15 residues. Germline-derived CDR1 and CDR2 are PRHDT and FYEKMQ (reference sequence). The CDR3 DNA is TGTGCCAGCAGCGAGAGGGGGGCCGTGAACACTGAAGCTTTCTTT. Translation: CASSERGAVNTEAFF.

This clonotype was counted a few times. V usage is TRBV15 and J usage is TRBJ1-5, with 7 bases that match TRBD1. This CDR3 is built from 16 residues. Germline CDR1 LNHNV, CDR2 YYDKDF (reference sequence). With 0 bases clipped from V and 5 bases from J, the junction kept 7 bases outside the gene matches. The CDR3 protein is CATSRDVGGADQPQHF. The CDR3, as DNA: TGTGCCACCAGCAGAGATGTAGGGGGCGCGGATCAGCCCCAGCATTTT.

There are many counts of this clonotype. The chain joins TRBV20-1 to TRBJ2-2; D possibly matches TRBD1 or TRBD2 (5 bases each). The CDR3 is 19 residues long. Looked up from germline, CDR1 is DFQATT and CDR2 is SNEGSKA (reference sequence). With 0 bases removed from V and 2 bases from J, the gap between germline ends came to 22 bases. This CDR3 reads CSARDVGREIMSNTGELFF. CDR3 DNA sequence: TGCAGTGCTAGAGATGTGGGACGGGAAATCATGTCTAACACCGGGGAGCTGTTTTTT.

This clonotype was found many times. CDR3 DNA sequence: TGCAGTGCTATGCAGCGGGCTTGGGATCGGAGATTCCAAGAGACCCAGTACTTC. Protein: CSAMQRAWDRRFQETQYF. The chain recombines TRBV20-1 with TRBJ2-5; TRBD2 might be the D (6 bases). The germline V gene has CDR1 DFQATT and CDR2 SNEGSKA (reference sequence). The CDR3 length is 18 residues. Trimming pared 4 bases from V and 1 base from J, leaving 25 bases between.

This chain uses TRBV28 with TRBJ1-6, with unresolved D. The V end lost 6 bases, the J end lost 14 bases, and 11 bases lay between the germline ends. The CDR3 runs to 11 residues. Germline V CDR1 and CDR2: MDHEN, SYDVKM. Here the CDR3 reads CASRALGTLHF. For the CDR3, the DNA is TGTGCCAGCAGGGCGTTAGGAACCCTCCACTTT.

This chain uses TRBV6-2 or TRBV6-3 with TRBJ2-5; 13 bases line up with TRBD2. This CDR3 contains 16 residues. CDR1 and CDR2 (germline): MNHEY, SVGEGT. V lost 4 bases, J lost 2 bases, and 4 bases stayed unmatched. The CDR3 reads CASSFTSGRGQETQYF. The CDR3, as DNA: TGTGCCAGCAGTTTCACTAGCGGGAGGGGTCAAGAGACCCAGTACTTC.

This clonotype was seen a few times. An end of the junction differs from the germline gene, which may be a read error. This chain uses TRBV4-2 with TRBJ1-5; 9 nucleotides align to TRBD1. Germline V gene lookup returns CDR1 LGHNA and CDR2 YNFKEQ. The CDR3 has 16 residues. The CDR3 spells CASSQVSGQGNQPQRF. In DNA, the CDR3 is TGTGCCAGCAGCCAAGTTTCGGGACAGGGCAATCAGCCCCAGCGTTTT.

This clonotype was counted ten times or more. V is TRBV30 and J is TRBJ1-4; TRBD1 matches 8 bases. With V trimmed by 3 bases and J by 7 bases, 7 bases remained unmatched. Germline CDR1 GTSNPN, CDR2 SVGIG (reference sequence). This CDR3 region has 14 residues. The CDR3 spells CAWSGTGLGEKLFF. CDR3 in DNA: TGTGCCTGGAGCGGGACAGGTTTGGGTGAAAAACTGTTTTTT.

This clonotype turned up a few times. The rearrangement uses TRBV14 and TRBJ1-3; maybe TRBD1 (5 bases). The ends were cut back, 1 base at V and 5 bases at J, with 6 bases in the middle. Germline V lookup: CDR1 SGHDN, CDR2 FVKESK. The CDR3 extends over 13 amino acids. CDR3 sequence reads: CASSQGGRNTIYF. In nucleotides, the CDR3 is TGTGCCAGCAGCCAAGGGGGACGAAACACCATATATTTT.

The V gene is TRBV14, the J gene TRBJ2-2, with unresolved D. CDR3 length equals 14 residues. Per germline, CDR1 SGHDN and CDR2 FVKESK. Trimming left V 1 base short and J 3 bases short, with 6 bases between. The CDR3 region is CASSQAPHTGELFF. The CDR3 nucleotides are TGTGCCAGCAGCCAAGCTCCGCACACCGGGGAGCTGTTTTTT.

The gene calls are TRBV6-2 or TRBV6-3 and TRBJ2-1; 7 positions match TRBD1. The junction had 5 bases not matched to a gene; V was cut back by 0 bases and J by 9 bases. Germline loops: CDR1 MNHEY, CDR2 SVGEGT. This CDR3 is built from 14 residues. Here the CDR3 DNA reads TGTGCCAGCAGTTACTCCAGGGGGTTCGGTGAGCAGTTCTTC. It encodes CASSYSRGFGEQFF.

V usage is TRBV4-1 and J usage is TRBJ2-7; 8 positions match TRBD1. Per the germline V gene, CDR1 is MGHRA and CDR2 is YSYEKL. V lost 4 bases to trimming and J lost 5 bases; unmatched junction nucleotides: 10. CDR3 length equals 15 residues. CDR3 nucleotide sequence: TGCGCCAGCAGCCGCGGACAGGGACCGGGGAACGAGCAGTACTTC. It yields the protein CASSRGQGPGNEQYF.

The V call is TRBV9, the J call TRBJ1-2, with D unclear. The CDR3 runs to 13 residues. Between the trimmed V and J ends, which lost 2 bases and 3 bases, there was a span of 8 bases. Germline V CDR1 and CDR2: SGDLS, YYNGEE. The CDR3 nucleotides read TGTGCCAGCAGCGTTAAGCACGACTATGGCTACACCTTC. The encoded protein is CASSVKHDYGYTF.

This clonotype was seen ten or more times. The rearrangement links TRBV18 to TRBJ1-5, with D possibly TRBD1 on 5 matching bases. This CDR3 contains 15 residues. CDR1 and CDR2 (germline): KGHSH, LQKENI. Trimming pared 1 base from V and 4 bases from J, leaving 11 bases between. In DNA form, the CDR3 reads TGTGCCAGCTCACCACAAGGGACCGGGAATCAGCCCCAGCATTTT. It yields the protein CASSPQGTGNQPQHF. Full variable domain (remainder filled in from reference TRBV18 and TRBJ1-5): NAGVMQNPRHLVRRRGQEARLRCSPMKGHSHVYWYRQLPEEGLKFMVYLQKENIIDESGMPKERFSAEFPKEGPSILRIQQVVRGDSAAYFCASSPQGTGNQPQHFGDGTRLSIL.

This clonotype was seen repeatedly, ten times or more. This chain uses TRBV11-2 with TRBJ1-1; maybe TRBD1 (6 bases). Germline CDR1 reads SGHAT; CDR2 reads FQNNGV. This CDR3 spans 16 amino acids. The V end lost 3 bases, the J end lost 1 base, and 15 bases lay between the germline ends. As DNA, the CDR3 is TGTGCCAGCAGCTTGAGACAGGTTGGGACGAACACTGAAGCTTTCTTT. Its protein product is CASSLRQVGTNTEAFF.

At least ten counts were recorded for this clonotype. The gene calls are TRBV7-2 and TRBJ2-7; tentatively, D is TRBD2 (5 bases). V lost 1 base to trimming and J lost 7 bases, with 20 bases between them. This CDR3 has 16 amino acids. The germline gives CDR1 SGHTA, CDR2 FQGNSA. CDR3 nucleotide sequence: TGTGCCAGCAGCTTAGGGCGGGTGTTCCGCCGGAAAGAGCAGTACTTC. It yields the protein CASSLGRVFRRKEQYF.

This clonotype was counted at least ten times. The chain uses TRBV6-1 and TRBJ1-1; D might be TRBD1 (6 bases). The germline V gene encodes CDR1 MNHNS and CDR2 SASEGT. The CDR3 has 14 amino acids. The germline V and J ends were trimmed by 5 bases and 1 base, with 11 bases remaining between them. The CDR3 DNA reads TGTGCCAGCAGTCTCCGGGACACGAACACTGAAGCTTTCTTT. Translated, it gives CASSLRDTNTEAFF.